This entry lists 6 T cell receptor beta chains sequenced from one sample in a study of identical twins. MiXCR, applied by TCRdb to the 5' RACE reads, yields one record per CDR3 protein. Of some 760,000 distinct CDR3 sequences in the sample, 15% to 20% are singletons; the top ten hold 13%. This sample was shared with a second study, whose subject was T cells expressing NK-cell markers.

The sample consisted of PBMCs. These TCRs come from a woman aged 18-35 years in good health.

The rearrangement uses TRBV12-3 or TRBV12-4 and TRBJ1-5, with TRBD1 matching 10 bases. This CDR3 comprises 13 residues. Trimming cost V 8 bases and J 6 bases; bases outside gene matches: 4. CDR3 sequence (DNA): TGTGCCAGCCGGGACAGGGGCGTTCAGCCCCAGCATTTT. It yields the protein CASRDRGVQPQHF.

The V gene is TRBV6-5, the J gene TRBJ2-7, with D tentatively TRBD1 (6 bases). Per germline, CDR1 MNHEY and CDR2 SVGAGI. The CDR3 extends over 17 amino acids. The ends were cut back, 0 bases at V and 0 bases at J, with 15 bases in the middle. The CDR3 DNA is TGTGCCAGCAGTTACTCGTCCGTGGGGGCAAGCTCCTACGAGCAGTACTTC. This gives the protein CASSYSSVGASSYEQYF.

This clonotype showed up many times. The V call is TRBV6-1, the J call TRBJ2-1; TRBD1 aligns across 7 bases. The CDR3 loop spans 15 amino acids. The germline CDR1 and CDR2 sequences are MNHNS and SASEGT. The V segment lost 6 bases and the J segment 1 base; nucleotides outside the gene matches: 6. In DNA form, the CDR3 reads TGTGCCAGCAGCCCGCCCAGGGGGTCCTACAATGAGCAGTTCTTC. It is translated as CASSPPRGSYNEQFF.

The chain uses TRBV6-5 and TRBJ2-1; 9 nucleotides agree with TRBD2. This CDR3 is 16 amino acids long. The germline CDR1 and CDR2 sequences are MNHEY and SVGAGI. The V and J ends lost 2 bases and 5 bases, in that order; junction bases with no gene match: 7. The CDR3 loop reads CASSYATSGSHNEQFF. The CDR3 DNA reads TGTGCCAGCAGTTACGCGACTAGCGGATCCCACAATGAGCAGTTCTTC.

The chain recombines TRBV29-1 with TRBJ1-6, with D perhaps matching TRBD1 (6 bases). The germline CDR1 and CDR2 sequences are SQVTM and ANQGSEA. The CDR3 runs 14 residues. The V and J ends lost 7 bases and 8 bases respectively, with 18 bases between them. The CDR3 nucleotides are TGCAGCGCTCAGACGGGACACGGTGATTCACCCCTCCACTTT. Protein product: CSAQTGHGDSPLHF.

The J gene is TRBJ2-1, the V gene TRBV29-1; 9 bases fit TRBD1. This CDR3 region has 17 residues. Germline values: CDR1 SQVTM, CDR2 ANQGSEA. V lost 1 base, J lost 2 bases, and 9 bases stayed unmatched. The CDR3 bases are TGCAGCGTTGAAGGCCGCGGACAGGGGTATACCTACAATGAGCAGTTCTTC. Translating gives CSVEGRGQGYTYNEQFF.